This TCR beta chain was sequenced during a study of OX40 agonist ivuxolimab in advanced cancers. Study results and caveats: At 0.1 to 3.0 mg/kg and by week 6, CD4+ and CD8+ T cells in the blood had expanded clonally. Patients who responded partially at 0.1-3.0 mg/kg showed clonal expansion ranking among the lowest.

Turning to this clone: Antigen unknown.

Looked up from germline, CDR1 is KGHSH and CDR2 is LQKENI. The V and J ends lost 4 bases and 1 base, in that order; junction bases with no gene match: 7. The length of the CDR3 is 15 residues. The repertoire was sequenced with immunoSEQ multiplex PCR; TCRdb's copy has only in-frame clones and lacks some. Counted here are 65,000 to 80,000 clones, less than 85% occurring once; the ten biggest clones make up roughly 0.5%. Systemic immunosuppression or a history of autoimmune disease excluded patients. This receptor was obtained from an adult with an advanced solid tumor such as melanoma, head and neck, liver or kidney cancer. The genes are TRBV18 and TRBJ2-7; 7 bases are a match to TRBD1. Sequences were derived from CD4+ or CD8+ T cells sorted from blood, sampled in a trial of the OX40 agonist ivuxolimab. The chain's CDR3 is CASSLDRTGSYEQYF. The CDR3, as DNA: TGTGCCAGCTCACTTGACAGGACAGGATCCTACGAGCAGTACTTC.